The clone carrying this T cell receptor beta chain showed up just once. With 4 bases clipped from V and 1 base from J, the junction kept 4 bases outside the gene matches. CDR1 SGHNT and CDR2 YYREEE come from the germline V gene (reference sequence). The CDR3 spans 16 residues. These data belong to a study of Ad26.COV2.S vaccination and SARS-CoV-2 variants. Measured with immunoSEQ multiplex PCR; TCRdb has only the in-frame clones, and not every one. This repertoire shows over 85,000 clones, roughly 84% found once; its top ten account for around a sixth. This sequence joins TRBV5-4 and TRBJ2-3; 12 bases agree with TRBD2. This TCR was recovered from a human donor who had recovered from COVID-19. The input for sequencing was peripheral blood, taken after recovery from COVID-19. The CDR3 bases are TGTGCCAGCAGCAGGACTAGCGGGATGGGCACAGATACGCAGTATTTT. Its protein is CASSRTSGMGTDTQYF. Using reference TRBV5-4 and TRBJ2-3 for the parts outside the CDR3, the full variable domain is ETGVTQSPTHLIKTRGQQVTLRCSSQSGHNTVSWYQQALGQGPQFIFQYYREEENGRGNFPPRFSGLQFPNYSSELNVNALELDDSALYLCASSRTSGMGTDTQYFGPGTRLTVL.